This T cell receptor (beta chain) was recovered during a study of blood T cell repertoires in COVID-19. Study-level background: Samples of COVID-19 (acute and convalescent) were obtained from the United States, Italy and Spain. PBMCs, B-cell-depleted T cells, or T cells provided the cDNA or gDNA that made up the material.

CDR1 and CDR2 (germline): LNHDA, SQIVND (reference sequence). Germline trimming cut 3 bases from V and 6 bases from J; bases unmatched to any gene: 8. The CDR3 totals 16 residues. Per the original methods: By means of reference gene primer amplification, nucleated cell counts were estimated. This table comes from immunoSEQ multiplex PCR, and its TCRdb copy is limited to in-frame clones, with some not included. V, J and clone size reflect that table, while D and trimming were determined from the DNA. The data contain about 180,000 clones, nearly 80% of them seen just once; the ten biggest clones take up roughly 25%.

The receptor comes from a woman aged 70-85 years with acute or convalescent COVID-19. This chain joins TRBV19 and TRBJ2-1; 10 nucleotides match TRBD2. Sequencing was performed on peripheral blood. CDR3 loop: CASSISRASGSNEQFF. CDR3 bases: TGTGCCAGTAGTATCAGTCGGGCTAGCGGGAGCAATGAGCAGTTCTTC.